These 2 T cell receptor beta chains were sequenced from one sample in a study of T-cell memory formation after mild COVID-19. TCRdb re-analysed the 5' RACE reads in MiXCR, keeping a single row per CDR3 protein. The sample gives about 350,000 distinct CDR3 sequences, roughly 13% of which show up once; 22% is in the top ten. The source material was PBMCs or a T cell subset sorted from them (not recorded which). These receptor sequences come from a man between 18 and 35 years old who had mild COVID-19 (a few samples of this study predate the infection). Cell type and time point are not known.

The V and J genes are TRBV4-3 and TRBJ1-1; 7 nucleotides line up with TRBD1. CDR3 length: 15 amino acids. With V trimmed by 3 bases and J by 1 base, 5 bases remained unmatched. CDR1 and CDR2 from the germline V gene are LGHNA and YSLEER. The CDR3 DNA reads TGCGCCAGCAGCCACTTGACAGGGAGGAACACTGAAGCTTTCTTT. Its protein is CASSHLTGRNTEAFF.

The J gene is TRBJ2-2, the V gene TRBV5-1, with D possibly TRBD1 on 5 matching bases. The CDR3 contains 15 residues. V lost 0 bases to trimming and J lost 5 bases, with 11 bases between them. Germline V gene data show CDR1 as SGHRS and CDR2 as YFSETQ. The CDR3 sequence: CASSLGGLGTGELFF. The CDR3 DNA follows: TGCGCCAGCAGCTTGGGGGGCCTTGGGACCGGGGAGCTGTTTTTT.